The entry below gives a single T cell receptor beta chain sequence along with its context. Its antigen is undetermined. The sample comes from a study of shared clonotypes between healthy human individuals. Clones were read by immunoSEQ multiplex PCR, and TCRdb kept only the in-frame ones, dropping some. The sample consists of approximately 2.5 million clones, over 85% of them appearing once. Notes on the study in general: An anticipated effect of sequencing depth on clonotype sharing among donors was recognized.

The CDR3 contains 13 residues. Germline V CDR1 and CDR2: MGHRA, YSYEKL. The V end lost 0 bases, the J end lost 5 bases, and 4 bases lay between the germline ends. A split of CD4+ cells into CD45RA+ naive and CD45RA-negative memory subsets was performed. Sequenced input: naive CD4+ T cells from PBMCs. Subset noted: CD45RA+ positively selected. This chain links TRBV4-1 with TRBJ2-2; unclear D gene. This receptor was obtained from a man aged 18-30 years in good health. Some clones in this sample may be carry-over from other donors' samples. CDR3 nucleotide sequence: TGCGCCAGCAGCCAAGATAGGACCGGGGAGCTGTTTTTT. It codes for CASSQDRTGELFF.